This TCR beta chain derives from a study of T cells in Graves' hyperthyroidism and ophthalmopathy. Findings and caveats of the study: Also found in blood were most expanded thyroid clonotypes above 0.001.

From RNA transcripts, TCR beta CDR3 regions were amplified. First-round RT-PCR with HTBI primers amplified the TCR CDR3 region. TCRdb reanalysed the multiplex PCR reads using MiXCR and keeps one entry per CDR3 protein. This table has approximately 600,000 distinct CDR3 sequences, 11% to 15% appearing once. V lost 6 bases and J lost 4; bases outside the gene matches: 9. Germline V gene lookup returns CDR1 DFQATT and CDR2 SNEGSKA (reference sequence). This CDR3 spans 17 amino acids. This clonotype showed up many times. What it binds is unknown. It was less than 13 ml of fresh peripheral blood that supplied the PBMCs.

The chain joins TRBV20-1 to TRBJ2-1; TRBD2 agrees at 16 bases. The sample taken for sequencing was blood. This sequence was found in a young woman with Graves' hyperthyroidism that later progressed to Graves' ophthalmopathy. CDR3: CSAVGLAGGLPYNEQFF. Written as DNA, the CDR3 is TGCAGTGCGGTGGGACTAGCGGGAGGGCTACCTTACAATGAGCAGTTCTTC.